The source of this T cell receptor (beta chain) is a study of shared clonotypes between healthy human individuals. Note on this clone: The antigen remains unidentified.

Sequencing used immunoSEQ multiplex PCR; TCRdb keeps in-frame clones, though not all of them. The sample records about 2.1 million clones, approximately 92% being singletons. The naive CD8 subset, CD45RO-negative cells positively selected for CCR7, excluded terminally differentiated effector memory CD45RA+ cells. Losses at the gene ends were 0 bases for V and 3 bases for J; bases not matched to a gene: 6. Germline V lookup: CDR1 SGHNT, CDR2 YYREEE (reference sequence). The CDR3 length is 18 residues. The study, taken as a whole, reports: Few donors restricted represented genetic and exposure-history diversity. Generally, naive subsets (rather than memory subsets) showed larger estimated richness.

This sequence originates from a man aged 18 to 29 in good health. Some clones in this sample may be carry-over from other donors' samples. The V and J genes are TRBV5-4 and TRBJ2-1; 13 bases align to TRBD2. The material sequenced was naive CD8+ T cells from PBMCs. CDR3 sequence: CASSLGLAGGPNYNEQFF. The CDR3 DNA follows: TGTGCCAGCAGCTTGGGACTAGCGGGAGGCCCGAACTACAATGAGCAGTTCTTC.